The 16 T cell receptor beta chains below all came from one sample that was sequenced in a study of blood T cell repertoires in COVID-19. Sequencing was performed with immunoSEQ multiplex PCR; in TCRdb, only in-frame clones are kept and a portion is missing. The data contain 180,000 or so clones, about 85% of them singletons. The source material was peripheral blood. The receptor set was obtained from a woman of 80 years or more with acute or convalescent COVID-19.

The genes are TRBV28 and TRBJ1-2, with 7 positions matching TRBD1. Trimming at V came to 5 bases and at J to 2 bases, leaving 8 bases not matched to a gene. This CDR3 has 15 residues. The V gene's germline CDR1 is MDHEN and CDR2 SYDVKM. This CDR3 reads CASSMWGQINYGYTF. CDR3 nucleotide sequence: TGTGCCAGCAGTATGTGGGGACAGATAAACTATGGCTACACCTTC.

This clone was counted between two and nine times. This chain uses TRBV6-2 or TRBV6-3 with TRBJ2-1; TRBD2 matches at 10 bases. V shed 3 bases and J 0 bases; nucleotides not matched to a gene: 14. Germline V gene lookup returns CDR1 MNHEY and CDR2 SVGEGT. The CDR3 has 20 residues. CDR3 region: CASSYAPGLAGAGSYNEQFF. As DNA, the CDR3 is TGTGCCAGCAGTTATGCCCCCGGGCTAGCGGGGGCTGGCTCCTACAATGAGCAGTTCTTC.

This chain links TRBV5-1 with TRBJ2-3; 7 bases line up with TRBD2. Germline CDR1 is SGHRS and CDR2 is YFSETQ. The CDR3 covers 18 residues. V trimming: 4 bases; J trimming: 0 bases; junction bases outside the gene matches: 14. The CDR3 spells CASSQKAGRGTSTDTQYF. The CDR3, as DNA: TGCGCCAGCAGCCAGAAAGCGGGGAGGGGTACTAGCACAGATACGCAGTATTTT.

The DNA for the CDR3 is TGCGCCAGCAGCCCGGTCGGGGGGCTTAACATTCAGTACTTC. Its protein product is CASSPVGGLNIQYF. The rearrangement uses TRBV5-1 and TRBJ2-4; tentatively, D is TRBD2 (7 bases). The CDR3 spans 14 residues. Looked up from germline, CDR1 is SGHRS and CDR2 is YFSETQ. V lost 4 bases, J lost 7 bases, and 15 bases lay in between.

The table lists this clone with a count of one. The V and J genes are TRBV10-1 and TRBJ2-3, with D unclear. With 2 bases removed from V and 0 bases from J, the gap between germline ends came to 9 bases. The length of the CDR3 is 15 residues. The germline V gene has CDR1 WNHNN and CDR2 SYGVQD (reference sequence). CDR3 sequence (DNA): TGCGCCAGCAGTGAGCTGTTGACTAGCACAGATACGCAGTATTTT. Translating gives CASSELLTSTDTQYF.

This chain joins TRBV7-9 and TRBJ2-5; TRBD1 aligns across 7 bases. Germline values: CDR1 SEHNR, CDR2 FQNEAQ (reference sequence). This CDR3 region has 14 residues. Trimming removed 1 base from V and 3 bases from J; junction bases left unmatched: 2. CDR3 DNA sequence: TGTGCCAGCAGCTTAGGACAGGGAAAAGAGACCCAGTACTTC. Amino acid sequence: CASSLGQGKETQYF.

This clone was seen once. J is TRBJ2-7 and V is TRBV27; 11 nucleotides align to TRBD1. The V gene's germline CDR1 is MNHEY and CDR2 SMNVEV (reference sequence). This CDR3 has 18 residues. V lost 5 bases, J lost 2 bases, and 14 bases stayed unmatched. CDR3 region: CASSPGQGASRWAYEQYF. The CDR3 bases are TGTGCCAGCAGTCCTGGACAGGGGGCTAGCCGGTGGGCCTACGAGCAGTACTTC.

This rearrangement joins TRBV7-3 to TRBJ2-2; perhaps TRBD1 as D (5 bases). CDR1 and CDR2 (germline): SGHTA, FQGTGA. The CDR3 covers 16 residues. Deletions cut 0 bases from V and 4 bases from J, with 12 bases between. The CDR3 bases are TGTGCCAGCAGCTTAACGCCCCAGGGTGTCACCGGGGAGCTGTTTTTT. Encoded protein: CASSLTPQGVTGELFF.

The chain combines TRBV27 with TRBJ1-2; a possible D gene is TRBD1 (6 bases). Germline V gives CDR1 MNHEY, CDR2 SMNVEV (reference sequence). The V gene lost 8 bases and the J gene lost 2 bases, with 18 bases spanning the gap. This CDR3 has 15 amino acids. CDR3 nucleotides: TGTGCCAGCGCGCCCCTGGGGGGGGGCAACTATGGCTACACCTTC. This encodes CASAPLGGGNYGYTF.

In this sample, this clone turned up a few times. The chain recombines TRBV7-9 with TRBJ2-2, with TRBD1 identical over 12 bases. The CDR3 has 16 amino acids. The J segment lost 5 bases and the V segment lost 5 bases, leaving 6 bases of the junction unmatched. Germline CDR1 and CDR2: SEHNR and FQNEAQ (reference sequence). CDR3 amino acids: CASSQAGQGATGELFF. The CDR3 DNA reads TGTGCCAGCAGCCAAGCGGGACAGGGGGCGACCGGGGAGCTGTTTTTT.

The chain carries TRBV7-6 and TRBJ2-7, with D maybe TRBD1 (5 bases). With 1 base removed from V and 3 bases from J, the gap between germline ends came to 10 bases. The germline CDR1 and CDR2 sequences are SGHVS and FNYEAQ. The CDR3 loop spans 14 amino acids. CDR3 sequence (DNA): TGTGCCAGCAGCTTAGTCTCAGGGATCTACGAGCAGTACTTC. It translates to CASSLVSGIYEQYF.

This clone was found once. The chain employs TRBV7-2 and TRBJ1-4; the D is unclear. Germline loops: CDR1 SGHTA, CDR2 FQGNSA. This CDR3 comprises 16 residues. V was trimmed by 4 bases and J by 0 bases, leaving 12 bases between them. For the CDR3, the DNA is TGTGCCAGCAGCTGGCTACCAGCGGCAACTAATGAAAAACTGTTTTTT. This translates into CASSWLPAATNEKLFF. Filled out from reference TRBV7-2 and TRBJ1-4, the complete variable domain reads GAGVSQSPSNKVTEKGKDVELRCDPISGHTALYWYRQSLGQGLEFLIYFQGNSAPDKSGLPSDRFSAERTGGSVSTLTIQRTQQEDSAVYLCASSWLPAATNEKLFFGSGTQLSVL.

This clone was seen more than once but under ten times. This sequence joins TRBV19 and TRBJ2-2; 12 bases match TRBD2. CDR1 is LNHDA and CDR2 is SQIVND in the germline V gene (reference sequence). CDR3 length equals 13 residues. V dropped 7 bases and J dropped 7; count of bases not matched to a gene: 1. The CDR3 sequence: CASKGLAGGELFF. CDR3 in DNA: TGTGCCAGTAAGGGACTAGCGGGCGGGGAGCTGTTTTTT.

V and J are TRBV7-2 and TRBJ1-2; 9 positions match TRBD1. In germline, CDR1 is SGHTA, CDR2 FQGNSA. The CDR3 consists of 19 residues. V lost 1 base, J lost 2 bases, and 14 bases stayed unmatched. The CDR3 bases are TGTGCCAGCAGCTTAGGCCCGGGGACAGGGTACGTTATGAACTATGGCTACACCTTC. Protein sequence: CASSLGPGTGYVMNYGYTF.

This clone was seen a single time. This chain uses TRBV5-1 with TRBJ1-4, with D unresolved. CDR1 is SGHRS, CDR2 YFSETQ, per germline. This CDR3 is built from 14 residues. V was shortened by 2 bases and J by 3 bases, with 8 bases between the two germline ends. CDR3 protein: CASSLGGSNEKLFF. CDR3 coding DNA: TGCGCCAGCAGCTTAGGAGGGTCTAATGAAAAACTGTTTTTT.

The chain joins TRBV5-1 to TRBJ1-5, with a tentative D call TRBD1 (5 bases). The V gene's germline CDR1 is SGHRS and CDR2 YFSETQ. The CDR3 loop spans 13 amino acids. V was shortened by 4 bases and J by 4 bases, with 9 bases between the two germline ends. CDR3 protein: CASSKGVNQPQHF. The CDR3 nucleotides read TGCGCCAGCAGCAAAGGGGTAAATCAGCCCCAGCATTTT. Full variable domain (remainder filled in from reference TRBV5-1 and TRBJ1-5): KAGVTQTPRYLIKTRGQQVTLSCSPISGHRSVSWYQQTPGQGLQFLFEYFSETQRNKGNFPGRFSGRQFSNSRSEMNVSTLELGDSALYLCASSKGVNQPQHFGDGTRLSIL.